This is a list of T cell receptor beta chains from one sample in a study of shared clonotypes between healthy human individuals. TCRdb's copy holds only in-frame clones and misses some; the assay was immunoSEQ multiplex PCR. Among about 2.2 million clones, around 93% were seen once, and the ten largest hold approximately 1.7%. Sequenced sample: naive CD8+ T cells from PBMCs. The receptors were gathered from a young man in good health. Some clones in this sample may be carry-over from other donors' samples. The CDR3 runs from the conserved cysteine through the conserved F or W. Fields, in order: J gene, clone size, D gene, V gene, CDR3 protein, CDR3 DNA. D genes are given only for firm matches. Some rows have no size entry. The others give once, few or many, or a class for an expanded clone.

J: TRBJ2-5; size: .; D: .; V: TRBV4-1; CDR3: CASSQDGGAQYF; DNA: TGCGCCAGCAGCCAAGATGGGGGAGCCCAGTACTTC
J: TRBJ2-7; size: .; D: .; V: TRBV18; CDR3: CASSPASSYEQYF; DNA: TGTGCCAGCTCACCTGCCAGTTCCTACGAGCAGTACTTC
J: TRBJ2-3; size: .; D: TRBD1; V: TRBV29-1; CDR3: CSASGGGQPYSTDTQYF; DNA: TGCAGCGCATCAGGGGGCGGACAACCCTATAGCACAGATACGCAGTATTTT
J: TRBJ1-5; size: .; D: .; V: TRBV2; CDR3: CASSEWGSQPQHF; DNA: TGTGCCAGCAGTGAGTGGGGTAGCCAGCCCCAGCATTTT
J: TRBJ2-7; size: once; D: TRBD2; V: TRBV6-5; CDR3: CASSATSEDYEQYF; DNA: TGTGCCAGCAGTGCGACTAGCGAAGACTACGAGCAGTACTTC
J: TRBJ2-1; size: .; D: .; V: TRBV4-3; CDR3: CASSPGLASYNEQFF; DNA: TGCGCCAGCAGCCCCGGGCTAGCATCCTACAATGAGCAGTTCTTC
J: TRBJ1-2; size: .; D: .; V: TRBV10-3; CDR3: CAIRVMSGYTF; DNA: TGTGCCATCCGCGTCATGAGCGGCTACACCTTC
J: TRBJ1-1; size: few; D: TRBD1; V: TRBV4-3; CDR3: CASSQDGTGNTEAFF; DNA: TGCGCCAGCAGCCAAGACGGGACAGGGAACACTGAAGCTTTCTTT
J: TRBJ2-3; size: .; D: TRBD2; V: TRBV6-5; CDR3: CASSVTSGSQDTQYF; DNA: TGTGCCAGCAGTGTGACTAGCGGGAGCCAAGATACGCAGTATTTT
J: TRBJ2-7; size: .; D: .; V: TRBV13; CDR3: CASSLTSQTAYEQYF; DNA: TGTGCCAGCAGCTTAACAAGCCAAACTGCCTACGAGCAGTACTTC
J: TRBJ2-1; size: .; D: .; V: TRBV18; CDR3: CASSPEGVFYNEQFF; DNA: TGTGCCAGCTCACCGGAGGGGGTGTTCTACAATGAGCAGTTCTTC
J: TRBJ1-1; size: .; D: .; V: TRBV6-5; CDR3: CASSYGNGVNTEAFF; DNA: TGTGCCAGCAGTTACGGAAACGGGGTGAACACTGAAGCTTTCTTT
J: TRBJ2-7; size: .; D: .; V: TRBV7-7; CDR3: CASSLWHEQYF; DNA: TGTGCCAGCAGCTTATGGCACGAGCAGTACTTC
J: TRBJ2-7; size: .; D: .; V: TRBV4-1; CDR3: CASSQGTSTIYEQYF; DNA: TGCGCCAGCAGCCAAGGGACTTCAACAATCTACGAGCAGTACTTC
J: TRBJ2-3; size: .; D: TRBD2; V: TRBV7-8; CDR3: CASSLVGSGSGDTQYF; DNA: TGTGCCAGCAGCTTAGTGGGGAGCGGGAGTGGAGATACGCAGTATTTT
J: TRBJ2-5; size: .; D: .; V: TRBV7-9; CDR3: CASSGHVGQETQYF; DNA: TGTGCCAGCAGTGGTCACGTAGGCCAAGAGACCCAGTACTTC
J: TRBJ1-2; size: once; D: .; V: TRBV6-5; CDR3: CASKPGQNYGYTF; DNA: TGTGCCAGCAAACCAGGACAGAATTATGGCTACACCTTC
J: TRBJ2-7; size: .; D: TRBD1; V: TRBV9; CDR3: CASSVAAGGGYEQYF; DNA: TGTGCCAGCAGCGTAGCGGCAGGGGGCGGTTACGAGCAGTACTTC
J: TRBJ1-1; size: few; D: .; V: TRBV7-9; CDR3: CASRRNTEAFF; DNA: TGTGCCAGCCGACGGAACACTGAAGCTTTCTTT
J: TRBJ2-3; size: .; D: .; V: TRBV27; CDR3: CASGTGRGPDTQYF; DNA: TGTGCCAGTGGCACTGGGCGGGGGCCGGATACGCAGTATTTT
J: TRBJ2-1; size: .; D: TRBD2; V: TRBV29-1; CDR3: CSVIWTSGRTSQYNEQFF; DNA: TGCAGCGTCATATGGACTAGCGGGAGGACCTCACAATACAATGAGCAGTTCTTC
J: TRBJ2-3; size: .; D: .; V: TRBV7-8; CDR3: CASSLAAGPTDTQYF; DNA: TGTGCCAGCAGCTTAGCGGCAGGGCCCACAGATACGCAGTATTTT
J: TRBJ2-7; size: .; D: .; V: TRBV19; CDR3: CASSIGGLLYEQYF; DNA: TGTGCCAGTAGTATAGGAGGGCTCCTCTACGAGCAGTACTTC
J: TRBJ2-6; size: few; D: .; V: TRBV6-4; CDR3: CASSDSGANVLTF; DNA: TGTGCCAGCAGTGACTCTGGGGCCAACGTCCTGACTTTC
J: TRBJ1-1; size: .; D: .; V: TRBV19; CDR3: CASSIALGARGDTEAFF; DNA: TGTGCCAGTAGTATTGCTCTGGGGGCGAGGGGGGACACTGAAGCTTTCTTT
J: TRBJ1-2; size: .; D: .; V: TRBV2; CDR3: CASAGGNGYTF; DNA: TGTGCCAGCGCAGGTGGGAATGGCTACACCTTC
J: TRBJ2-7; size: .; D: .; V: TRBV7-9; CDR3: CASSPSGSYEQYF; DNA: TGTGCCAGCAGCCCGTCCGGCTCCTACGAGCAGTACTTC
J: TRBJ1-1; size: .; D: .; V: TRBV13; CDR3: CASSTQSGWGTEAFF; DNA: TGTGCCAGCAGCACCCAGAGTGGATGGGGCACTGAAGCTTTCTTT
J: TRBJ2-7; size: .; D: TRBD2; V: TRBV10-3; CDR3: CAISILEAGGSYEQYF; DNA: TGTGCCATCAGCATCCTCGAAGCGGGAGGGTCCTACGAGCAGTACTTC
J: TRBJ2-3; size: .; D: .; V: TRBV28; CDR3: CASNLPRNVSDTQYF; DNA: TGTGCCAGCAACCTGCCTCGGAATGTTTCAGATACGCAGTATTTT
J: TRBJ2-1; size: .; D: .; V: TRBV6-1; CDR3: CASSEVRTPGGDEQFF; DNA: TGTGCCAGCAGTGAAGTTAGGACCCCCGGGGGCGATGAGCAGTTCTTC
J: TRBJ1-5; size: .; D: .; V: TRBV6-1; CDR3: CASSSTTRSNQPQHF; DNA: TGTGCCAGCAGTTCGACCACACGTAGCAATCAGCCCCAGCATTTT
J: TRBJ1-1; size: .; D: TRBD1; V: TRBV10-3; CDR3: CAIGRQGGEAFF; DNA: TGTGCCATCGGACGACAGGGGGGGGAAGCTTTCTTT
J: TRBJ1-2; size: .; D: .; V: TRBV30; CDR3: CAWLTGYVDGYTF; DNA: TGTGCCTGGTTGACGGGTTATGTTGATGGCTACACCTTC
J: TRBJ1-1; size: few; D: .; V: TRBV7-9; CDR3: CASSLQVSTEAFF; DNA: TGTGCCAGCAGCTTACAGGTGTCCACTGAAGCTTTCTTT
J: TRBJ2-7; size: .; D: TRBD2; V: TRBV4-2; CDR3: CASSQVYRTSGSSAEQYF; DNA: TGTGCCAGCAGCCAAGTTTACAGGACTAGCGGGAGTTCCGCCGAGCAGTACTTC
J: TRBJ2-7; size: .; D: TRBD2; V: TRBV9; CDR3: CASSVGGGRGREQYF; DNA: TGTGCCAGCAGCGTAGGAGGCGGGAGGGGGCGCGAGCAGTACTTC
J: TRBJ1-5; size: .; D: .; V: TRBV27; CDR3: CASSLSGREAQHF; DNA: TGTGCCAGCAGTTTATCAGGCCGAGAAGCTCAGCATTTT
J: TRBJ1-1; size: once; D: .; V: TRBV5-6; CDR3: CASSPTRAGFLTTEAFF; DNA: TGTGCCAGCAGCCCGACCCGGGCAGGCTTTCTGACCACTGAAGCTTTCTTT
J: TRBJ2-1; size: once; D: .; V: TRBV4-1; CDR3: CASNPTGPAGNEQFF; DNA: TGCGCCAGCAACCCTACGGGACCAGCAGGCAATGAGCAGTTCTTC
J: TRBJ2-1; size: .; D: TRBD2; V: TRBV19; CDR3: CASSPGTSGRGSYNEQFF; DNA: TGTGCCAGTAGTCCCGGGACTAGCGGGAGAGGCTCCTACAATGAGCAGTTCTTC
J: TRBJ2-1; size: .; D: .; V: TRBV4-1; CDR3: CASSQDPRRAGGEQFF; DNA: TGCGCCAGCAGCCAAGATCCCCGCAGGGCCGGGGGCGAGCAGTTCTTC
J: TRBJ2-3; size: once; D: TRBD2; V: TRBV7-9; CDR3: CASSGLAYTDTQYF; DNA: TGTGCCAGCAGCGGACTAGCATACACAGATACGCAGTATTTT
J: TRBJ2-7; size: once; D: TRBD1; V: TRBV27; CDR3: CASSPTGTYYEQYF; DNA: TGTGCCAGCAGTCCGACAGGGACGTACTACGAGCAGTACTTC
J: TRBJ2-7; size: .; D: .; V: TRBV11-2; CDR3: CASRISYEQYF; DNA: TGTGCCAGCAGAATCTCCTACGAGCAGTACTTC
J: TRBJ2-7; size: .; D: .; V: TRBV10-2; CDR3: CASSESHEQYF; DNA: TGCGCCAGCAGTGAGTCCCACGAGCAGTACTTC
J: TRBJ2-7; size: .; D: TRBD2; V: TRBV10-3; CDR3: CAISYGARAGAPYEQYF; DNA: TGTGCCATCAGTTACGGGGCGAGAGCGGGAGCACCCTACGAGCAGTACTTC